This note documents a single TCR beta chain sequence. The antigen is not known. The data are from a study of OX40 agonist ivuxolimab in advanced cancers. Whole-study findings and limits: Among patients with partial responses at 0.1-3.0 mg/kg, clonal expansion was among the lowest.

The method was immunoSEQ multiplex PCR; TCRdb's version includes in-frame clones alone and lacks a portion of them. The sample carries under 80,000 clones, about 88% recorded once. This TCR was recovered from an adult with an advanced solid tumor such as melanoma, head and neck, liver or kidney cancer. The sample here was CD4+ or CD8+ T cells sorted from blood, taken in a trial of the OX40 agonist ivuxolimab.

The CDR3 loop is CASSLKGRGNANEKLFF. The DNA for the CDR3 is TGTGCCAGCAGCTTGAAGGGCAGGGGAAATGCTAATGAAAAACTGTTTTTT. J is TRBJ1-4 and V is TRBV5-4, with D possibly being TRBD1 (6 bases). The CDR3 sequence is 17 residues long. Trimming took 1 base from V and 3 from J, leaving 16 bases between them. Germline CDR1 and CDR2: SGHNT and YYREEE (reference sequence).